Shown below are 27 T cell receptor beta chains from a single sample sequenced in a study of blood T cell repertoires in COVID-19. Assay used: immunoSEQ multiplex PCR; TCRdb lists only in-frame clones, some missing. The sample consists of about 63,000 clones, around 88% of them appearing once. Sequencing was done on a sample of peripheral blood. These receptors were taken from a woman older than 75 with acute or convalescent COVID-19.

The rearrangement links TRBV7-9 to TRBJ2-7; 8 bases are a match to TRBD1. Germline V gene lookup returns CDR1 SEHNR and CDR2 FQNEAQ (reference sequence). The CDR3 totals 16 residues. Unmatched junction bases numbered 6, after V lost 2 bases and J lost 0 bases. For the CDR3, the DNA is TGTGCCAGCAGCTTATGGCGGACAGGGAGCTCCTACGAGCAGTACTTC. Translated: CASSLWRTGSSYEQYF.

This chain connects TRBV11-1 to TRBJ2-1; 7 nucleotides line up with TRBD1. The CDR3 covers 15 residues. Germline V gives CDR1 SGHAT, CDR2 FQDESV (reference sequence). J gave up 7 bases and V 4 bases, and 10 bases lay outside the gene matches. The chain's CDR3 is CASSSVTGFLNEQFF. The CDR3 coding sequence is TGTGCCAGCAGCTCTGTGACAGGGTTCCTGAATGAGCAGTTCTTC.

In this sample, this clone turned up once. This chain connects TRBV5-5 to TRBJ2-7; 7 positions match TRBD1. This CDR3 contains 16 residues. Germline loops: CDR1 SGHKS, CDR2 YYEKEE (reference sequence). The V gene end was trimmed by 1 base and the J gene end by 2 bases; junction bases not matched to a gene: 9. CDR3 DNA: TGTGCCAGCAGCTTGCGGGGACAGCGATACACCTACGAGCAGTACTTC. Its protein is CASSLRGQRYTYEQYF.

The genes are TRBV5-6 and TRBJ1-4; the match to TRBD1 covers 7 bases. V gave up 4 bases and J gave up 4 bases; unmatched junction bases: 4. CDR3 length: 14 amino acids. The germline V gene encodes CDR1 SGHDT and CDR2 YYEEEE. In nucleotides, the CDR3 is TGTGCCAGCAGCCCCGGGACAGATAATGAAAAACTGTTTTTT. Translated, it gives CASSPGTDNEKLFF.

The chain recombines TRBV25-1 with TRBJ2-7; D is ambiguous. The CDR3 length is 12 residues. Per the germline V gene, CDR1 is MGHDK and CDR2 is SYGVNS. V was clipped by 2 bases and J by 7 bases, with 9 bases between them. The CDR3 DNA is TGTGCCAGCAGTGAAGATAGGAGAGAGCAGTACTTC. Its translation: CASSEDRREQYF.

The CDR3 loop reads CASSLGQNEKLFF. The DNA of the CDR3 is TGTGCCAGCAGCTTAGGGCAGAATGAAAAACTGTTTTTT. The chain has TRBV11-2 and TRBJ1-4; D unclear. Germline values: CDR1 SGHAT, CDR2 FQNNGV. V gave up 1 base and J gave up 5 bases, with 5 bases separating them. The CDR3 is 13 residues long. The whole variable domain, filled in from reference TRBV11-2 and TRBJ1-4, reads EAGVAQSPRYKIIEKRQSVAFWCNPISGHATLYWYQQILGQGPKLLIQFQNNGVVDDSQLPKDRFSAERLKGVDSTLKIQPAKLEDSAVYLCASSLGQNEKLFFGSGTQLSVL.

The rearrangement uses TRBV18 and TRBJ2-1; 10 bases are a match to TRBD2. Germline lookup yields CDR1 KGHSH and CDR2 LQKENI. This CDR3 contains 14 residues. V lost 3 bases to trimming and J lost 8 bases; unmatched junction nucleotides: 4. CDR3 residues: CASSPSSGSYEQFF. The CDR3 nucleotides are TGTGCCAGCTCACCGTCTAGCGGGAGCTATGAGCAGTTCTTC.

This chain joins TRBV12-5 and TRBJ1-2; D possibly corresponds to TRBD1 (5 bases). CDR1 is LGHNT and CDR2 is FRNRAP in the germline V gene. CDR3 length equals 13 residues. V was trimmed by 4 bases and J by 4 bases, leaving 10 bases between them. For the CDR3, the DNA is TGTGCTAGTGGTTCCTCGGGGGGCTATGGCTACACCTTC. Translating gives CASGSSGGYGYTF. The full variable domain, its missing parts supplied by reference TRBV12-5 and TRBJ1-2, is DARVTQTPRHKVTEMGQEVTMRCQPILGHNTVFWYRQTMMQGLELLAYFRNRAPLDDSGMPKDRFSAEMPDATLATLKIQPSEPRDSAVYFCASGSSGGYGYTFGSGTRLTVV.

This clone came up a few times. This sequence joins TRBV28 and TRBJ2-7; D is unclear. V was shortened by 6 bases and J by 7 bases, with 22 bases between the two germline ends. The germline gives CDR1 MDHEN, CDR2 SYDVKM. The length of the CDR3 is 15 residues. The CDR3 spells CASRETALRWWEQYF. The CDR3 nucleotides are TGTGCCAGCAGGGAGACGGCCCTCCGGTGGTGGGAGCAGTACTTC.

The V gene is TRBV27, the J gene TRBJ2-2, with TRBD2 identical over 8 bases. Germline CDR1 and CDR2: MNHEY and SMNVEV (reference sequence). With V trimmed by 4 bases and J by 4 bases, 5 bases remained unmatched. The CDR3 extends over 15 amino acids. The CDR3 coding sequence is TGTGCCAGCAGTTCAGCGGGAGTGAGCACCGGGGAGCTGTTTTTT. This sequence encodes CASSSAGVSTGELFF.

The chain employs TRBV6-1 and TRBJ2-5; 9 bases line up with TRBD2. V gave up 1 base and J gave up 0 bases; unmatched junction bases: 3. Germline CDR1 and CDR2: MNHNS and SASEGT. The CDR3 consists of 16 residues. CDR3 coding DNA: TGTGCCAGCAGTGAAGGACTAGCGGCGTACCAAGAGACCCAGTACTTC. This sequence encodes CASSEGLAAYQETQYF.

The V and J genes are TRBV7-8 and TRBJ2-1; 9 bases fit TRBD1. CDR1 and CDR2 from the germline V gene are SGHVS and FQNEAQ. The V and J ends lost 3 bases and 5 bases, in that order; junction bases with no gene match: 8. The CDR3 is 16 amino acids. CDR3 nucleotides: TGTGCCAGCAGCTTCCGAACAGGGGGCATCGACAATGAGCAGTTCTTC. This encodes CASSFRTGGIDNEQFF.

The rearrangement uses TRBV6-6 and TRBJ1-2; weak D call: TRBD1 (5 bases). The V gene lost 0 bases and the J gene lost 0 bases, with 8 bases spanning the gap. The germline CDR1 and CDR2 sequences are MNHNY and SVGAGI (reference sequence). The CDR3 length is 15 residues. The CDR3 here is CASSYSAGTNYGYTF. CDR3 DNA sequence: TGTGCCAGCAGTTACTCAGCAGGGACTAACTATGGCTACACCTTC.

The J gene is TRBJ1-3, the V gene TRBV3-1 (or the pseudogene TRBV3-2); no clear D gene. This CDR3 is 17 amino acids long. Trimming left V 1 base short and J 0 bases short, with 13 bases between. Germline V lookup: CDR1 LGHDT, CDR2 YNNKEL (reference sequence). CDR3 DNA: TGTGCCAGCAGCCAAGGAAAGAGAGGGTTCTCTGGAAACACCATATATTTT. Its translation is CASSQGKRGFSGNTIYF.

This CDR3 is CASGHSRNQVGTDTQYF. The CDR3 nucleotides are TGTGCCAGCGGCCATTCACGGAACCAGGTCGGCACAGATACGCAGTATTTT. The chain links TRBV7-9 to TRBJ2-3, with D unresolved. The CDR3 is 17 residues long. Germline CDR1 SEHNR, CDR2 FQNEAQ (reference sequence). V dropped 8 bases and J dropped 1 base, with 22 bases sitting between them.

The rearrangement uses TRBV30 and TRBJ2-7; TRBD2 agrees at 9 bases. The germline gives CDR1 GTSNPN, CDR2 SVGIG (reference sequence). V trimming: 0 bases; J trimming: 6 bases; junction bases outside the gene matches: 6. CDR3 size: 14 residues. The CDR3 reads CAWSVAAGGSEQYF. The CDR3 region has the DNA TGTGCCTGGAGTGTAGCAGCGGGAGGTTCCGAGCAGTACTTC. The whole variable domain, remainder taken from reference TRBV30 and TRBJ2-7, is SQTIHQWPATLVQPVGSPLSLECTVEGTSNPNLYWYRQAAGRGLQLLFYSVGIGQISSEVPQNLSASRPQDRQFILSSKKLLLSDSGFYLCAWSVAAGGSEQYFGPGTRLTVT.

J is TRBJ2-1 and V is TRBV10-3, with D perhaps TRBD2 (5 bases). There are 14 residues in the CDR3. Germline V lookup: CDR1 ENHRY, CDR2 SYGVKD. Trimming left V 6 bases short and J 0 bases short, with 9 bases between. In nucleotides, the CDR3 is TGTGCCATCAGACGGGAAAGCTCCTACAATGAGCAGTTCTTC. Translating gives CAIRRESSYNEQFF.

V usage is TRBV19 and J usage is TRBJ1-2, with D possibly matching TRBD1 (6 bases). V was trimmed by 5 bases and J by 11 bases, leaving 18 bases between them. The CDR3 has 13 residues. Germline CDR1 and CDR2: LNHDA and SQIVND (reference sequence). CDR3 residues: CASSVRQDNPYTF. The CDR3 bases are TGTGCCAGTAGTGTCCGACAGGACAATCCTTACACCTTC.

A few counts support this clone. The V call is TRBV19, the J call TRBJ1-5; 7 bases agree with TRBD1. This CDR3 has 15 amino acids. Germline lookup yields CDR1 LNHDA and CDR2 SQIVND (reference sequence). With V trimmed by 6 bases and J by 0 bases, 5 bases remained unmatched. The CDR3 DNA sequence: TGTGCCAGTAGAACGACAGGGAATAGCAATCAGCCCCAGCATTTT. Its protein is CASRTTGNSNQPQHF.

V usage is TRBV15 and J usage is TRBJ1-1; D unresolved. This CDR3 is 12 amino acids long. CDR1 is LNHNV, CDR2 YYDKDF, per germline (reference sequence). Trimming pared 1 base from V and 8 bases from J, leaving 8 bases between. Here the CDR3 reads CATSRATGEAFF. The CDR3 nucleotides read TGTGCCACCAGCAGAGCCACGGGGGAAGCTTTCTTT.

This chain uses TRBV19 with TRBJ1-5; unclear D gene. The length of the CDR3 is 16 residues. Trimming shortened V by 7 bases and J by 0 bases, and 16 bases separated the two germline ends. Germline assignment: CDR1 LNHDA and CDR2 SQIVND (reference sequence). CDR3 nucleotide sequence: TGTGCCAGTAACCCTGCCCCACTGTATAGCAATCAGCCCCAGCATTTT. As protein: CASNPAPLYSNQPQHF.

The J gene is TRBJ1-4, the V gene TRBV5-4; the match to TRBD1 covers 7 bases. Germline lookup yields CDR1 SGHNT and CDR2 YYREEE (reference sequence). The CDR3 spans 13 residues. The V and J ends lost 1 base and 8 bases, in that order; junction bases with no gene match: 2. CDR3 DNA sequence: TGTGCCAGCAGCTTGAGGGGGCGCGAAAAACTGTTTTTT. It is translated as CASSLRGREKLFF.

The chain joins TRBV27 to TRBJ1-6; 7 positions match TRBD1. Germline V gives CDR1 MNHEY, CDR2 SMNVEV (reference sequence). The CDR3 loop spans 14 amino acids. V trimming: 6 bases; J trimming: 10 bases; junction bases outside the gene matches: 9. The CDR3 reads CASSLGQVPSPLHF. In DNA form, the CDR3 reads TGTGCCAGCAGCCTAGGACAGGTACCCTCACCCCTCCACTTT.

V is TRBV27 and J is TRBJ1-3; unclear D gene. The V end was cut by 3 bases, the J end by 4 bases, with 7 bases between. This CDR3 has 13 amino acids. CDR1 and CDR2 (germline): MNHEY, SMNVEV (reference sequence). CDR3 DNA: TGTGCCAGCAGTTTCCAGTTCGGAAACACCATATATTTT. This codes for CASSFQFGNTIYF.

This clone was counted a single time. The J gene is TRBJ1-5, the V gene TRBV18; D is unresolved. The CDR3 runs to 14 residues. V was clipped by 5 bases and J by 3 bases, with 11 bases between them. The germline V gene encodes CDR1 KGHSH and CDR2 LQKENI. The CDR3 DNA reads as TGTGCCAGCTCAACCCAGGATTCCAATCAGCCCCAGCATTTT. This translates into CASSTQDSNQPQHF.

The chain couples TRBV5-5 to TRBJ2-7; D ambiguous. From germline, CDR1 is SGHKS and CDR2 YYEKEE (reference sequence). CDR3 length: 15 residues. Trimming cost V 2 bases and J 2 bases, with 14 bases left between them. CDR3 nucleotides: TGTGCCAGCAGCTTTGGGCCGCAGCACACCTACGAGCAGTACTTC. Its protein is CASSFGPQHTYEQYF. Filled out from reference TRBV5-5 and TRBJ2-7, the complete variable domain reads DAGVTQSPTHLIKTRGQQVTLRCSPISGHKSVSWYQQVLGQGPQFIFQYYEKEERGRGNFPDRFSARQFPNYSSELNVNALLLGDSALYLCASSFGPQHTYEQYFGPGTRLTVT.

CDR3 coding DNA: TGTGCCAGCAGCGGTATCAGGGGGTACGAGCAGTACTTC. It translates to CASSGIRGYEQYF. The chain joins TRBV9 to TRBJ2-7; TRBD1 agrees at 7 bases. Per germline, CDR1 SGDLS and CDR2 YYNGEE. The CDR3 runs 13 residues. V was pared by 3 bases and J by 4 bases, with 4 bases of the junction left unmatched.